The 23 T cell receptor beta chains listed next were all sequenced from one sample in a study of cytomegalovirus exposure and HLA in healthy donors (dated by TCRdb to about 2017). The method was the immunoSEQ multiplex PCR assay. A mixture of 60 forward primers for TCR Vbeta segments and 13 reverse primers for TCR Jbeta segments was used in the multiplex PCR. Entries here come from immuneACCESS through TCRdb and include only in-frame sequences with V and J called. Some clones fail to appear in such tables; in the studies checked, an unresolved V gene covers under half of the shortfall, and the cause of the remainder is unknown. Recorded for this sample are fewer than 250,000 clones; 70% to 75% of them occurred a single time. The ten biggest clones cover about 4.6% of the sample. Source material: PBMCs. Source of these receptors: a man between 25 and 39 years old in good health and CMV-seropositive.

The chain employs TRBV6-1 and TRBJ2-5, with TRBD1 identical over 9 bases. The germline gives CDR1 MNHNS, CDR2 SASEGT. This CDR3 has 14 amino acids. V lost 9 bases to trimming and J lost 2 bases; unmatched junction nucleotides: 7. CDR3 loop: CASATGGVQETQYF. The CDR3 bases are TGTGCCAGTGCTACAGGGGGCGTACAAGAGACCCAGTACTTC.

The J gene is TRBJ2-1, the V gene TRBV11-2, with D tentatively TRBD2 (6 bases). Trimming cost V 6 bases and J 9 bases, with 18 bases left between them. The CDR3 loop spans 14 amino acids. Germline assignment: CDR1 SGHAT and CDR2 FQNNGV. CDR3 coding DNA: TGTGCCAGCAGTTTTAGACTCGGGAGTGGTGAGCAGTTCTTC. It yields the protein CASSFRLGSGEQFF. Together with reference TRBV11-2 and TRBJ2-1, the CDR3 gives the full variable domain: EAGVAQSPRYKIIEKRQSVAFWCNPISGHATLYWYQQILGQGPKLLIQFQNNGVVDDSQLPKDRFSAERLKGVDSTLKIQPAKLEDSAVYLCASSFRLGSGEQFFGPGTRLTVL.

The genes are TRBV9 and TRBJ2-5, with 12 bases that match TRBD1. Germline lookup yields CDR1 SGDLS and CDR2 YYNGEE. This CDR3 is built from 16 residues. Trimming took 3 bases from V and 1 from J; bases not matched to a gene: 4. CDR3 region: CASSAGQGAVQETQYF. CDR3 DNA sequence: TGTGCCAGCAGCGCGGGACAGGGGGCGGTCCAAGAGACCCAGTACTTC. The full variable domain, with the rest looked up from reference TRBV9 and TRBJ2-5, is DSGVTQTPKHLITATGQRVTLRCSPRSGDLSVYWYQQSLDQGLQFLIQYYNGEERAKGNILERFSAQQFPDLHSELNLSSLELGDSALYFCASSAGQGAVQETQYFGPGTRLLVL.

This chain uses TRBV5-1 with TRBJ1-1; TRBD1 is a possible D gene (6 bases). Trimming left V 4 bases short and J 0 bases short, with 10 bases between. Germline values: CDR1 SGHRS, CDR2 YFSETQ. This CDR3 has 14 residues. The CDR3 sequence: CASSAGTLNTEAFF. CDR3 bases: TGCGCCAGCAGCGCCGGGACACTGAACACTGAAGCTTTCTTT.

The gene calls are TRBV18 and TRBJ2-3; 9 nucleotides line up with TRBD2. The CDR3 runs 16 residues. Per the germline V gene, CDR1 is KGHSH and CDR2 is LQKENI. V gave up 1 base and J gave up 5 bases; unmatched junction bases: 7. The CDR3 bases are TGTGCCAGCTCACCACGCGGTAGCGGGGGTGGAGATACGCAGTATTTT. Its protein is CASSPRGSGGGDTQYF.

The chain carries TRBV4-3 and TRBJ1-2; 7 positions agree with TRBD1. CDR1 LGHNA and CDR2 YSLEER come from the germline V gene. Germline trimming cut 0 bases from V and 8 bases from J; bases unmatched to any gene: 15. The CDR3 extends over 17 amino acids. CDR3 sequence (DNA): TGCGCCAGCAGCCAAGACCACAGAGGGGGCCAAGCGGGCGGCTACACCTTC. Encoded protein: CASSQDHRGGQAGGYTF.

This chain joins TRBV5-4 and TRBJ1-2, with TRBD1 matching over 8 bases. Germline-derived CDR1 and CDR2 are SGHNT and YYREEE (reference sequence). The ends lost 5 bases at V and 0 bases at J; junction bases unmatched: 3. The CDR3 extends over 14 amino acids. The CDR3 region has the DNA TGTGCCAGCAGGGGGACAGGAGCTAACTATGGCTACACCTTC. Encoded protein: CASRGTGANYGYTF.

V gene TRBV11-2 combines with J gene TRBJ1-6; no definite D call. Germline V gives CDR1 SGHAT, CDR2 FQNNGV. Trimming left V 4 bases short and J 7 bases short, with 8 bases between. The CDR3 has 13 amino acids. CDR3 bases: TGTGCCAGCAGCTCCCGACTCAATTCACCCCTCCACTTT. Protein sequence: CASSSRLNSPLHF.

The chain carries TRBV11-2 and TRBJ1-2, with D possibly TRBD1 on 5 matching bases. The V and J ends lost 4 bases and 3 bases respectively, with 15 bases between them. CDR3 length: 15 amino acids. Germline-derived CDR1 and CDR2 are SGHAT and FQNNGV. The DNA of the CDR3 is TGTGCCAGCAGCTCCCTATCAGGGAATGACTATGGCTACACCTTC. Translated, it gives CASSSLSGNDYGYTF.

This chain connects TRBV7-8 to TRBJ2-7; 10 nucleotides agree with TRBD1. Germline loops: CDR1 SGHVS, CDR2 FQNEAQ. V was pared by 5 bases and J by 4 bases, with 8 bases of the junction left unmatched. The CDR3 runs to 15 residues. The CDR3 DNA reads TGTGCCAGCAGCCGACAGGGGGCTGTAAGGTACGAGCAGTACTTC. Its protein product is CASSRQGAVRYEQYF.

There are a few counts of this clone. V gene TRBV25-1 combines with J gene TRBJ2-2; 9 bases agree with TRBD1. Trimming cost V 5 bases and J 5 bases; bases outside gene matches: 3. Per germline, CDR1 MGHDK and CDR2 SYGVNS. This CDR3 contains 14 residues. Here the CDR3 DNA reads TGTGCCAGCAGTCTCGGACAGGGGACCGGGGAGCTGTTTTTT. Residues: CASSLGQGTGELFF.

This chain joins TRBV9 and TRBJ2-7; 10 bases match TRBD2. Germline V gives CDR1 SGDLS, CDR2 YYNGEE. CDR3 length: 15 residues. Germline trimming cut 0 bases from V and 2 bases from J; bases unmatched to any gene: 2. The CDR3 DNA sequence: TGTGCCAGCAGCGTAGCGAGCGGGGGGGCCTACGAGCAGTACTTC. Encoded protein: CASSVASGGAYEQYF. Filled out from reference TRBV9 and TRBJ2-7, the complete variable domain reads DSGVTQTPKHLITATGQRVTLRCSPRSGDLSVYWYQQSLDQGLQFLIQYYNGEERAKGNILERFSAQQFPDLHSELNLSSLELGDSALYFCASSVASGGAYEQYFGPGTRLTVT.

This chain joins TRBV7-2 and TRBJ2-2; 10 positions agree with TRBD1. CDR3 length equals 17 residues. Trimming took 2 bases from V and 7 from J; bases not matched to a gene: 10. Germline V gene sequence: CDR1 SGHTA, CDR2 FQGNSA. The CDR3 region has the DNA TGTGCCAGCAGCTTATTCCCCGACAGGGGGCGAGGCGGGGAGCTGTTTTTT. Its translation is CASSLFPDRGRGGELFF.

The V and J genes are TRBV27 and TRBJ2-7; TRBD2 aligns across 9 bases. Germline CDR1 MNHEY, CDR2 SMNVEV (reference sequence). CDR3 size: 15 residues. Germline trimming cut 5 bases from V and 2 bases from J; bases unmatched to any gene: 7. CDR3 protein: CASSTATSGTYEQYF. In DNA form, the CDR3 reads TGTGCCAGCAGTACCGCGACTAGCGGTACCTACGAGCAGTACTTC.

The chain employs TRBV10-3 and TRBJ2-3; possibly TRBD2 for D (6 bases). Trimming stripped 10 bases from V and 2 bases from J, with 13 bases between. Per germline, CDR1 ENHRY and CDR2 SYGVKD. This CDR3 comprises 13 residues. CDR3 nucleotide sequence: TGTGCCAGCCGGGGGTTTCCCACAGATACGCAGTATTTT. Protein product: CASRGFPTDTQYF.

This clone has a handful of counts. The chain employs TRBV7-9 and TRBJ2-7; the D gene is possibly TRBD1 (5 bases). With 1 base removed from V and 3 bases from J, the gap between germline ends came to 10 bases. CDR3 size: 14 residues. Germline loops: CDR1 SEHNR, CDR2 FQNEAQ (reference sequence). The CDR3 loop reads CASSLEGVIYEQYF. The CDR3 DNA is TGTGCCAGCAGCTTAGAAGGGGTGATCTACGAGCAGTACTTC.

The rearrangement uses TRBV4-3 and TRBJ2-7, with D perhaps matching TRBD2 (5 bases). Per the germline V gene, CDR1 is LGHNA and CDR2 is YSLEER. The CDR3 loop spans 14 amino acids. Trimming cost V 3 bases and J 4 bases, with 13 bases left between them. This chain's CDR3 is CASSQGSEGYEQYF. The CDR3 DNA is TGCGCCAGCAGCCAGGGGTCCGAGGGTTACGAGCAGTACTTC.

The sample holds a few counts of this clone. This chain joins TRBV28 and TRBJ2-2, with D perhaps TRBD2 (6 bases). CDR1 is MDHEN, CDR2 SYDVKM, per germline. V lost 3 bases and J 0 bases, leaving 11 bases between the germline ends. There are 16 residues in the CDR3. The CDR3: CASSFVGGANTGELFF. CDR3 nucleotide sequence: TGTGCCAGCAGTTTCGTAGGAGGGGCGAACACCGGGGAGCTGTTTTTT.

This clone has a handful of counts. V is TRBV7-2 and J is TRBJ2-2; 7 positions match TRBD1. The CDR3 extends over 14 amino acids. J was trimmed by 9 bases and V by 7 bases; bases with no gene match: 11. Looked up from germline, CDR1 is SGHTA and CDR2 is FQGNSA. The chain's CDR3 is CASKETGPSRELFF. The CDR3 bases are TGTGCCAGCAAAGAGACAGGGCCCTCCCGGGAGCTGTTTTTT.

J is TRBJ1-5 and V is TRBV6-5; possibly TRBD1 for D (5 bases). Germline loops: CDR1 MNHEY, CDR2 SVGAGI. Trimming cost V 5 bases and J 8 bases, with 16 bases left between them. CDR3 size: 14 residues. As DNA, the CDR3 is TGTGCCAGCAGTCCTACAGGCGGCGGGAAGCCCCAGCATTTT. It is translated as CASSPTGGGKPQHF.

CDR3 sequence: CASATSGGLETQYF. The CDR3, as DNA: TGTGCCAGCGCTACTAGCGGGGGGTTAGAGACCCAGTACTTC. The rearrangement joins TRBV25-1 to TRBJ2-5, with 12 bases lining up with TRBD2. The CDR3 loop spans 14 amino acids. Looked up from germline, CDR1 is MGHDK and CDR2 is SYGVNS. The J segment lost 4 bases and the V segment lost 8 bases, leaving 5 bases of the junction unmatched.

The chain carries TRBV2 and TRBJ1-2; TRBD1 matches 10 bases. V dropped 6 bases and J dropped 8; count of bases not matched to a gene: 6. CDR3 length: 13 residues. In germline, CDR1 is SNHLY, CDR2 FYNNEI. Written as DNA, the CDR3 is TGTGCCAGCAGGGGACAGGGGAGGGACGGCTACACCTTC. It yields the protein CASRGQGRDGYTF.

This clone was picked up one time. The J gene is TRBJ2-5, the V gene TRBV7-3, with a possible D match to TRBD1 (6 bases). The CDR3 contains 14 residues. The V gene's germline CDR1 is SGHTA and CDR2 FQGTGA. The germline V and J ends were trimmed by 3 bases and 1 base, with 9 bases remaining between them. DNA for the CDR3: TGTGCCAGCAGCTTCCAAGGGGGCCAAGAGACCCAGTACTTC. The encoded protein is CASSFQGGQETQYF.